This T cell receptor beta chain appears in the sequencing data of a study of cytomegalovirus exposure and HLA in healthy donors. Broader study findings: As a later analysis showed, several of the most significant clusters appeared to be linked to common viral pathogens.

The CDR3 runs to 15 residues. The ends lost 6 bases at V and 7 bases at J; junction bases unmatched: 8. Germline CDR1 reads MNHEY; CDR2 reads SVGAGI. With respect to this clone: Antigen specificity is unknown.

The PCR ran on 60 Vbeta and 13 Jbeta primers. Assay: immunoSEQ multiplex PCR; the TCRdb copy retains only in-frame clones and omits some. The sample has roughly 150,000 clones; approximately 80% are singletons. The sequence derives from a woman in her forties or fifties in good health and CMV-seropositive. The J gene is TRBJ2-1, the V gene TRBV6-5, with 11 nucleotides matching TRBD1. The source material was PBMCs. Here the CDR3 reads CASSPAGQGENEQFF. DNA of the CDR3: TGTGCCAGCAGCCCCGCGGGACAGGGGGAGAATGAGCAGTTCTTC.